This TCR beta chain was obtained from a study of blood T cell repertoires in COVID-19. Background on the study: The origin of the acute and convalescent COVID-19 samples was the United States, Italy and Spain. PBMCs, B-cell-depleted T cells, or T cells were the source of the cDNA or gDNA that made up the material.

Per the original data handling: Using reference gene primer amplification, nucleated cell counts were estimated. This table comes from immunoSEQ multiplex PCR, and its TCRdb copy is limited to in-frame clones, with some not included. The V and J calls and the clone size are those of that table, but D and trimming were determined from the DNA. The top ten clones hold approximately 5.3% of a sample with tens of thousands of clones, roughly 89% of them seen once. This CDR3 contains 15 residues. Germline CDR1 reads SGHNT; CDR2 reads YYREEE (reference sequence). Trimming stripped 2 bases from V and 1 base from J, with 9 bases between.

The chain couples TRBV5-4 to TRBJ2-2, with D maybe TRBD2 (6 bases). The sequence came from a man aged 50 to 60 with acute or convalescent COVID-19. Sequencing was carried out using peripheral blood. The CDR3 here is CASSFLGGNTGELFF. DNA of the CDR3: TGTGCCAGCAGCTTCTTGGGAGGGAACACCGGGGAGCTGTTTTTT.